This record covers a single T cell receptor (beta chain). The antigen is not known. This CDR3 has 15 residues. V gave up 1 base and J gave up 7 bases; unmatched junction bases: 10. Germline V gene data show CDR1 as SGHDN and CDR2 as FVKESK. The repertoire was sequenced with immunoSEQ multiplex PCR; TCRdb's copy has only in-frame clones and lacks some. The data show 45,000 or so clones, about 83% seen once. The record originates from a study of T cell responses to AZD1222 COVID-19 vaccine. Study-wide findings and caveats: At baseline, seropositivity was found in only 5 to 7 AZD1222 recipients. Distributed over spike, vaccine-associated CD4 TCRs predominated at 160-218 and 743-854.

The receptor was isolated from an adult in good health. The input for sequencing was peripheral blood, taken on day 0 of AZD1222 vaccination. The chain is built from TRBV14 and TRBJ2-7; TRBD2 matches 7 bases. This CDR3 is CASSQGRGTPGEQYF. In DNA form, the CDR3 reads TGTGCCAGCAGCCAAGGGCGGGGGACCCCGGGGGAGCAGTACTTC.